This T cell receptor (beta chain) stems from a study of spatial heterogeneity in lung cancer (dated by TCRdb to the late 2010s). Describing the broader study: Samples were obtained from about 75 patients with early-stage, untreated non-small cell lung cancer from the lung TRACERx cohort. At surgery, both alpha and beta chains were TCR-sequenced in 220 tumor regions, fewer than 65 matched nontumor lung samples and some 56 PBMC samples. Beta-chain transcripts were consistently detected in greater numbers than alpha-chain transcripts, which likely reflects a higher abundance of beta-chain transcripts. TCR alpha and beta repertoires were quantitatively compared across multiple tumor regions, matched nontumor lung and blood in non-small cell lung cancer. Follow-up PBMC samples were sequenced whenever the samples were available, and the median time to follow-up was about 22 months after resection. Nonsynonymous mutation counts, determined by whole-exome sequencing of tumor tissue, were related to TCR repertoire features. In the raw uncorrected reads, each unique combination of TCR and UMI appeared more than ten times on average.

V loses 5 bases, J loses 1 base, and the germline ends lie 9 bases apart. Including cysteine and phenylalanine, the CDR3 has 14 amino acids. The sequence is cut down to CDR3 DNA, 42 bases in frame from base 1. From a lookup of the germline V gene, CDR1 and CDR2 are SGHTA and FQGNSA. Concerning this clonotype itself: The clone's antigen remains unknown. No quality values exist for individual bases; no much larger clone is one base distant. This beta chain slipped into a library made for alpha chains as a stray read, so its size is not meaningful.

General study outcomes and caveats: Confirming at a functional level the hypothesis that regional TCRs recognize regional mutations was considered to require additional single-cell paired TCR alpha and beta sequencing. Only 13 to 15 patients were included in the comparisons of baseline and follow-up blood repertoires. Ubiquitous expanded tumor TCRs were detected in blood more often at tumor resection than at routine follow-up.

The sample's time point label, in plain terms: blood at routine non-recurrence follow-up after resection. Without any cell sorting, TCR sequencing was performed on whole RNA extracted either from tumor and nontumor lung tissue or from cryopreserved PBMC samples. Only patients for whom sufficient RNA was available from at least two tumor regions were selected for TCR sequencing. The method behind the library was 5' RACE. The sample was run on a NextSeq 500. To allow correction of PCR and sequencing errors, the TCR library protocol tagged every TCR cDNA molecule with a unique molecular identifier. Concerning the study's data processing: TCR identification, UMI-based error correction and CDR3 extraction were all carried out with Decombinator tools. TCRs above a frequency of 2 per 1,000, corresponding to the top 1% of the tumor frequency distribution, were defined as expanded. Renyi diversity was calculated using the R vegan package after each repertoire was subsampled 100 times to 5,000 TCRs. To build CDR3 similarity networks, amino acid triplet string-kernel similarity was used, and CDR3s were connected when their pairwise similarity was above 0.82. TCRdb applied fastp at Q25 and MiXCR to the public reads, then kept only in-frame beta chains. Rows are unified per CDR3 protein, each entry keeping the most common DNA and genes. What appears here as the V and J calls and clone size reflects TCRdb's work, not the paper's. Here the sample has more than 600 distinct CDR3 sequences; roughly three fifths occur a single time. The ten largest account for about 21% of the sample.

This specimen was PBMCs, taken at follow-up. The receptor was derived from a female donor with early-stage non-small cell lung cancer. The receptor chain draws on TRBV7-2 and TRBJ2-1, with no confident D gene call. For the CDR3, the sequence is CASSRPQSYNEQFF. Read as DNA, the sequence is TGTGCCAGCAGCCGCCCGCAGTCCTACAATGAGCAGTTCTTC. The entire variable domain, with the stretches around the CDR3 drawn from the reference TRBV7-2 and TRBJ2-1 proteins, is GAGVSQSPSNKVTEKGKDVELRCDPISGHTALYWYRQSLGQGLEFLIYFQGNSAPDKSGLPSDRFSAERTGGSVSTLTIQRTQQEDSAVYLCASSRPQSYNEQFFGPGTRLTVL.